A selection of T cell receptor beta chains follows, all from one sample in a study of B cell selection in AIRE deficiency. Measured with immunoSEQ multiplex PCR; TCRdb has only the in-frame clones, and not every one. Of about 24,000 clones in the sample, about 95% were seen once. Sequencing used CD4+CD127+ conventional T cells sorted from PBMCs. Receptor source: a human donor in good health. Both conserved end residues are part of each CDR3. A D gene is named only where the DNA matches it firmly. Size is omitted from some rows. Given values are once, few, many or a class for expanded clones.

16 TRBJ2-7 NA TRBD2 TRBV4-3 TGCGCCAGCAGCCAATGGCCGGGACTAGGTATCGGCGAGCAGTACTTC CASSQWPGLGIGEQYF
12 TRBJ2-3 NA NA TRBV28 TGTGCCAGCACCACGAGCACAGATACGCAGTATTTT CASTTSTDTQYF
15 TRBJ1-5 once TRBD1 TRBV10-2 TGCGCCAGCAGCGTAGCGGGACAGGGAAGGCAGCCCCAGCATTTT CASSVAGQGRQPQHF
14 TRBJ2-7 NA NA TRBV6-5 TGTGCCAGCAGCCCGGACCTAAGACCCTACGAGCAGTACTTC CASSPDLRPYEQYF
14 TRBJ1-1 NA NA TRBV6-5 TGTGCCAGCAGTTCCCGGAGGGCGAACACTGAAGCTTTCTTT CASSSRRANTEAFF
17 TRBJ2-1 NA TRBD2 TRBV9 TGTGCCAGCAGCGTAGGGGCCGGGACTAAGGGCTACAATGAGCAGTTCTTC CASSVGAGTKGYNEQFF
15 TRBJ2-2 NA NA TRBV28 TGTGCCAGCAGTTTTCACAATCGGAACACCGGGGAGCTGTTTTTT CASSFHNRNTGELFF
15 TRBJ2-7 NA TRBD2 TRBV28 TGTGCCAGCAGTGCCTCGACTAGCGGGACCTACGAGCAGTACTTC CASSASTSGTYEQYF
14 TRBJ2-1 once NA TRBV7-2 TGTGCCAGCAGCTTTAACGGATACTACAATGAGCAGTTCTTC CASSFNGYYNEQFF
14 TRBJ1-2 NA NA TRBV6-6 TGTGCCAGCAGTTATTCGCCCGGGCTCCCGGGCTACACCTTC CASSYSPGLPGYTF
13 TRBJ2-1 NA NA TRBV11-3 TGTGCCAGCAGCTCTAGACTAGACAGTGAGCAGTTCTTC CASSSRLDSEQFF
15 TRBJ2-7 NA TRBD2 TRBV7-2 TGTGCCAGCAGCTTAGGGGCGGGAGGGAGCCACGAGCAGTACTTC CASSLGAGGSHEQYF
15 TRBJ2-1 NA NA TRBV18 TGTGCCAGCTCACCAGGGATATCTGGGGGCAATGAGCAGTTCTTC CASSPGISGGNEQFF
13 TRBJ2-3 NA NA TRBV7-7 TGTGCTAGCAGCTTAGCGCTAACAGATACGCAGTATTTT CASSLALTDTQYF
12 TRBJ1-2 NA NA TRBV7-8 TGTGCCAGCAGCCTGGACCCTAGAGGCTACACCTTC CASSLDPRGYTF
17 TRBJ2-2 NA NA TRBV7-7 TGTGCTAGCAGCCCTCGAGTTGGCGGATCGAACACCGGGGAGCTGTTTTTT CASSPRVGGSNTGELFF
12 TRBJ1-1 NA NA TRBV14 TGTGCCAGCAGCCGCTATTCCACTGAAGCTTTCTTT CASSRYSTEAFF
15 TRBJ2-1 NA TRBD1 TRBV6-1 TGTGCGGCGGTGGGGACAGGGGACTCCTACAATGAGCAGTTCTTC CAAVGTGDSYNEQFF